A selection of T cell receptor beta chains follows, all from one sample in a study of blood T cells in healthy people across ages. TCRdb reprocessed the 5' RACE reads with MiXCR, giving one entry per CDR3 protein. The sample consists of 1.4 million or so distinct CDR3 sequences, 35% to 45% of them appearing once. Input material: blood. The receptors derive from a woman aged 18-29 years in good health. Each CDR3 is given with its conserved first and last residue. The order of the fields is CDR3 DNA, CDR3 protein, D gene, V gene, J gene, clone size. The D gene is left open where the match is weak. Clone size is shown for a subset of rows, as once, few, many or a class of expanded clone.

DNA: TGCGCCAGCAGCCAAGCACCGGGCCCTCAAAGGGGCAATGAGCAGTACTTC; CDR3: CASSQAPGPQRGNEQYF; D: .; V: TRBV4-3; J: TRBJ2-7; size: .
DNA: TGCAGTGTCCCGGGACAGGGATCTGGGGCCAACGTCCTGACTTTC; CDR3: CSVPGQGSGANVLTF; D: TRBD1; V: TRBV20-1; J: TRBJ2-6; size: few
DNA: TGTGCCAGCAGTTACGACGGGGGCTGGAACACTGAAGCTTTCTTT; CDR3: CASSYDGGWNTEAFF; D: .; V: TRBV6-2/TRBV6-3; J: TRBJ1-1; size: .
DNA: TGTGCCAGCAGCCCAGGGGGGGACTATGGGGGAGAGCAGTTCTTC; CDR3: CASSPGGDYGGEQFF; D: .; V: TRBV7-9; J: TRBJ2-1; size: .
DNA: TGCAGTGCTCCCAGGGGGAGGGGTGGCTACACCTTC; CDR3: CSAPRGRGGYTF; D: TRBD1; V: TRBV20-1; J: TRBJ1-2; size: .
DNA: TGCAGTGCCGAAACGACAGAGACTAATGAAAAACTGTTTTTT; CDR3: CSAETTETNEKLFF; D: .; V: TRBV20-1; J: TRBJ1-4; size: .
DNA: TGTGCCAGCAGTGCCCCCGACAGGGGAGTCTATGGCTACACCTTC; CDR3: CASSAPDRGVYGYTF; D: TRBD1; V: TRBV12-3/TRBV12-4; J: TRBJ1-2; size: few
DNA: TGCAGTGCCCCGGCAAAGTCTAGCACAGATACGCAGTATTTT; CDR3: CSAPAKSSTDTQYF; D: .; V: TRBV20-1; J: TRBJ2-3; size: .
DNA: TGTGCCAGCAGCCAAGGTGACACCCTCTACGAGCAGTACTTC; CDR3: CASSQGDTLYEQYF; D: .; V: TRBV4-2; J: TRBJ2-7; size: many
DNA: TGTGCCAGCAGTGACGACCCTAACTACGAGCAGTACTTC; CDR3: CASSDDPNYEQYF; D: .; V: TRBV6-6; J: TRBJ2-7; size: once
DNA: TGTGCCAGCAGCAAAGGAGGATTTGAGGGGATAATGAATATGGTCACTGAAGCTTTCTTT; CDR3: CASSKGGFEGIMNMVTEAFF; D: .; V: TRBV21-1; J: TRBJ1-1; size: once
DNA: TGCGCCAGCAGCCGAGAGGGACAGGTTTTTGTCTCTGGGGCCAACGTCCTGACTTTC; CDR3: CASSREGQVFVSGANVLTF; D: TRBD1; V: TRBV4-1; J: TRBJ2-6; size: .
DNA: TGCGCCAGCAGTGAGTGCGGTCCGGGAGGGAAAACTGAAGCTTTCTTT; CDR3: CASSECGPGGKTEAFF; D: .; V: TRBV10-2; J: TRBJ1-1; size: .
DNA: TGTGCCAGCGAAACGACTAGCGGGGGAGTGAATGAGCAGTACTTC; CDR3: CASETTSGGVNEQYF; D: TRBD2; V: TRBV9; J: TRBJ2-7; size: .
DNA: TGTGCCACCGGTGACCCAACTAGCGGGAGGACCTACAATGAGCAGTTCTTC; CDR3: CATGDPTSGRTYNEQFF; D: TRBD2; V: TRBV24-1; J: TRBJ2-1; size: .
DNA: TGCGCCAGCAGCTTAGCGGGAGACTCCTACGAGCAGTACTTC; CDR3: CASSLAGDSYEQYF; D: TRBD2; V: TRBV5-1; J: TRBJ2-7; size: many
DNA: TGCGCCAGCAGCCAAACCGGTGGGTCTGGCGATACGCAGTATTTT; CDR3: CASSQTGGSGDTQYF; D: .; V: TRBV4-3; J: TRBJ2-3; size: .
DNA: TGTGCCAGCAGCAATCCAGGGGCGGTAGCTTTCTTT; CDR3: CASSNPGAVAFF; D: .; V: TRBV12-3/TRBV12-4; J: TRBJ1-1; size: few
DNA: TGCAGTGCTAGCGACAGGGGGCTGAATTCACCCCTCCACTTT; CDR3: CSASDRGLNSPLHF; D: TRBD1; V: TRBV20-1; J: TRBJ1-6; size: few
DNA: TGCAGTGCACCTGGGGCGGGAGTGGATAGGTATACGCAGTATTTT; CDR3: CSAPGAGVDRYTQYF; D: TRBD2; V: TRBV20-1; J: TRBJ2-3; size: few
DNA: TGTGCTAGCAGCTCGTCGGGACTAGCGGAGAGCAAGAATGAGCAGTTCTTC; CDR3: CASSSSGLAESKNEQFF; D: TRBD2; V: TRBV7-7; J: TRBJ2-1; size: .
DNA: TGTGCCAGCAGCCAAGCTTCGCTGAGGGGTTCTGCAACTAATGAAAAACTGTTTTTT; CDR3: CASSQASLRGSATNEKLFF; D: .; V: TRBV3-1; J: TRBJ1-4; size: few
DNA: TGTGCCAGCAGTTACTCGGGCTCCACGGTGGAGTACTTC; CDR3: CASSYSGSTVEYF; D: .; V: TRBV6-6; J: TRBJ2-5; size: .
DNA: TGCGCCAGCAGCTCGGGTGATCAGGCTCGAGGCTACACCTTC; CDR3: CASSSGDQARGYTF; D: .; V: TRBV5-1; J: TRBJ1-2; size: .
DNA: TGCAGCGTTAAGTCATCTATTTTAGAGACCCAGTACTTC; CDR3: CSVKSSILETQYF; D: .; V: TRBV29-1; J: TRBJ2-5; size: few
DNA: TGTGCCAGCCGCAGGGAATACACTGAAGCTTTCTTT; CDR3: CASRREYTEAFF; D: .; V: TRBV6-5; J: TRBJ1-1; size: few
DNA: TGTGCCAGCACACCACCGTCAGGAGATACGCAGTATTTT; CDR3: CASTPPSGDTQYF; D: .; V: TRBV18; J: TRBJ2-3; size: once
DNA: TGCAGTGCTCGCACAGGGGACTTCGGTATCACTGAAGCTTTCTTT; CDR3: CSARTGDFGITEAFF; D: TRBD1; V: TRBV20-1; J: TRBJ1-1; size: .
DNA: TGTGCCAGCAGTGGGGGACAGTATCAAGAGACCCAGTACTTC; CDR3: CASSGGQYQETQYF; D: TRBD1; V: TRBV2; J: TRBJ2-5; size: .
DNA: TGTGCCAGCAGTTTAGGCCTCTTGGGGCGGGAGCCAGATACGCAGTATTTT; CDR3: CASSLGLLGREPDTQYF; D: TRBD2; V: TRBV28; J: TRBJ2-3; size: .
DNA: TGTGCCAGCAGCCCGCGGGACGCGGCCCTTGGGGGGTATGAGCAGTTCTTC; CDR3: CASSPRDAALGGYEQFF; D: .; V: TRBV7-8; J: TRBJ2-1; size: few
DNA: TGTGCCAGCAGTGACGACTATGCCACAGATACGCAGTATTTT; CDR3: CASSDDYATDTQYF; D: .; V: TRBV27; J: TRBJ2-3; size: .
DNA: TGCAGTGCTAGAGATATTGCAGGAACCGGCAATCAGCCCCAGCATTTT; CDR3: CSARDIAGTGNQPQHF; D: .; V: TRBV20-1; J: TRBJ1-5; size: many
DNA: TGTGCCAGCAGCTTAGGGGAAGATACCCAAGAGACCCAGTACTTC; CDR3: CASSLGEDTQETQYF; D: .; V: TRBV7-9; J: TRBJ2-5; size: .
DNA: TGCAGCGTTGAAGAACTTCTGAATGAGCAGTACTTC; CDR3: CSVEELLNEQYF; D: .; V: TRBV29-1; J: TRBJ2-5; size: few
DNA: TGCGCCAGCAGCCAAGGCCCCGGAATTTACAGGAACACTGAAGCTTTCTTT; CDR3: CASSQGPGIYRNTEAFF; D: .; V: TRBV4-1; J: TRBJ1-1; size: .